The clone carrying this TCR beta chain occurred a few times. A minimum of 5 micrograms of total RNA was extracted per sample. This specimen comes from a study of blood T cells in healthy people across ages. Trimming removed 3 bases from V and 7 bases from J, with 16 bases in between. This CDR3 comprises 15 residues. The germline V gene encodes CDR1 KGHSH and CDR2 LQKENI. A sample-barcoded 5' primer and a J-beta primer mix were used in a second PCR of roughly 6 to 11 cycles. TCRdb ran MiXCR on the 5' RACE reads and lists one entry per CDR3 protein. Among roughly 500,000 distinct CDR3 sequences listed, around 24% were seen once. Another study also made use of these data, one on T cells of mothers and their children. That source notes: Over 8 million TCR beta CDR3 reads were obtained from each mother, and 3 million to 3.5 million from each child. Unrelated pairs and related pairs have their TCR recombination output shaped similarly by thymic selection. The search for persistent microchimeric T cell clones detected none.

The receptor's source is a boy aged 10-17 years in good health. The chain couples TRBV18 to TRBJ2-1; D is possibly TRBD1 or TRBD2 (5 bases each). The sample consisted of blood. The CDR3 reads CASSPTDSSGNEQFF. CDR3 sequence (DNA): TGTGCCAGCTCACCGACAGACTCAAGCGGTAATGAGCAGTTCTTC.